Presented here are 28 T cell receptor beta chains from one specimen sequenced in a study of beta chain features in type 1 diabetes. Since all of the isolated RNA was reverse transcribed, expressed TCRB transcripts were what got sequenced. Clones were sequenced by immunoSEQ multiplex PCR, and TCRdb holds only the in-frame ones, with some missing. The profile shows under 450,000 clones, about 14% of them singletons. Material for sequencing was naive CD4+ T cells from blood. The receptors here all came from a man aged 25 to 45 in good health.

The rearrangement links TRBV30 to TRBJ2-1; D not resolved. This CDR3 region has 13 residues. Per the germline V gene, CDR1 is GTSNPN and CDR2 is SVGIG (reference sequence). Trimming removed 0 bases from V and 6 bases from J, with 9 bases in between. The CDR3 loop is CAWSVRQFNEQFF. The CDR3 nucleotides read TGTGCCTGGAGTGTACGGCAGTTCAATGAGCAGTTCTTC. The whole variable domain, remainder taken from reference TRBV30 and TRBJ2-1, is SQTIHQWPATLVQPVGSPLSLECTVEGTSNPNLYWYRQAAGRGLQLLFYSVGIGQISSEVPQNLSASRPQDRQFILSSKKLLLSDSGFYLCAWSVRQFNEQFFGPGTRLTVL.

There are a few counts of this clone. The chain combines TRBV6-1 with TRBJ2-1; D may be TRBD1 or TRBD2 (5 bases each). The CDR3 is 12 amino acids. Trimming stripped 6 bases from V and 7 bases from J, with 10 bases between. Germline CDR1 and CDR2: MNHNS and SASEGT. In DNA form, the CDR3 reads TGTGCCAGCAGGGTTGGGGGAAATGAGCAGTTCTTC. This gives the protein CASRVGGNEQFF.

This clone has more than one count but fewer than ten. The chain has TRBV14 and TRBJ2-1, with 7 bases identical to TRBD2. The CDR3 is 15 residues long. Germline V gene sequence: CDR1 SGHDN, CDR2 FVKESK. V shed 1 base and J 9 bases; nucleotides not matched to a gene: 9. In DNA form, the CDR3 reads TGTGCCAGCAGCCAAGTATTACCTAGCGGTTCTGAGCAGTTCTTC. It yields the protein CASSQVLPSGSEQFF.

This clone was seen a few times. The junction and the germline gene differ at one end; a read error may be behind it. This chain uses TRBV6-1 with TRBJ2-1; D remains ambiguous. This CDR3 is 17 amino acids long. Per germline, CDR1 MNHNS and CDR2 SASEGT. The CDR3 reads CAISEFGATSSYNEQFF. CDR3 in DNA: TGTGCCATCAGTGAGTTTGGAGCGACGAGCTCCTACAATGAGCAGTTCTTC.

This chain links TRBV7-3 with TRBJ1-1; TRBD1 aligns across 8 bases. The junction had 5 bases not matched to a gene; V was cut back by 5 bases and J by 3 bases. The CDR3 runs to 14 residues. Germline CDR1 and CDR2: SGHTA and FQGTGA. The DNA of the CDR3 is TGTGCCAGCAGCCCGCAGGGGGCCGACACTGAAGCTTTCTTT. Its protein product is CASSPQGADTEAFF.

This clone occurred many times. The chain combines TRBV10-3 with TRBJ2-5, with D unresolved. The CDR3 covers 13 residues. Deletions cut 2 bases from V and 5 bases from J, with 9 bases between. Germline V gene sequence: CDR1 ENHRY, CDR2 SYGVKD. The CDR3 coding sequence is TGTGCCATCAGTGAGAGTTTGGGTGAGACCCAGTACTTC. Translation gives CAISESLGETQYF.

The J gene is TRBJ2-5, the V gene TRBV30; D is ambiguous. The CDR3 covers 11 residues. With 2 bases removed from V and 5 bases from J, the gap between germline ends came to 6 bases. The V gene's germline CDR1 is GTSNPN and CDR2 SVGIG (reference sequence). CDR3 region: CAWSMRETQYF. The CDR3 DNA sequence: TGTGCCTGGAGTATGCGGGAGACCCAGTACTTC.

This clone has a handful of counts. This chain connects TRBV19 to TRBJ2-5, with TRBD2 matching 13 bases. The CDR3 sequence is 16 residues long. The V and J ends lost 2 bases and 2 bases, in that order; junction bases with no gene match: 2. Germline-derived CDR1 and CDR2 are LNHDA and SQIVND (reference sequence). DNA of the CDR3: TGTGCCAGTAGTATACTGGGACTAGCGGGACAAGAGACCCAGTACTTC. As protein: CASSILGLAGQETQYF.

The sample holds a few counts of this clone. DNA of the CDR3: TGTGCCAGCAGGATCGGACTAGCGGCAGATACGCAGTATTTT. This codes for CASRIGLAADTQYF. J is TRBJ2-3 and V is TRBV6-5; 10 bases map to TRBD2. CDR3 length: 14 amino acids. The trim removed 6 bases at V and 4 bases at J, leaving 4 bases unmatched. Germline lookup yields CDR1 MNHEY and CDR2 SVGAGI.

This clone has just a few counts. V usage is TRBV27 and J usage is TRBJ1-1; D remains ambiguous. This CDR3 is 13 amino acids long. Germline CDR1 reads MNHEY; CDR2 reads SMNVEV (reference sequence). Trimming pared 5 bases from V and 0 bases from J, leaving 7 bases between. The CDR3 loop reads CASSLVMNTEAFF. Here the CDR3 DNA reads TGTGCCAGCAGTCTAGTAATGAACACTGAAGCTTTCTTT.

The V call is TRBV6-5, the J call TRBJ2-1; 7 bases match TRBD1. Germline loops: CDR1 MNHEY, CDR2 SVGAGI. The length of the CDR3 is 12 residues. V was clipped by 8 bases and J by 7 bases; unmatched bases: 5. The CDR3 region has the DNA TGTGCCAGCGACAGGGTCTCGAATGAGCAGTTCTTC. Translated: CASDRVSNEQFF.

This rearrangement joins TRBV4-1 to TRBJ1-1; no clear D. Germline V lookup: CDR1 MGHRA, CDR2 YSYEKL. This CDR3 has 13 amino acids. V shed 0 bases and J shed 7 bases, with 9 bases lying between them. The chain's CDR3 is CASSQDYRVEAFF. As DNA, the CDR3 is TGCGCCAGCAGCCAAGATTACCGGGTTGAAGCTTTCTTT.

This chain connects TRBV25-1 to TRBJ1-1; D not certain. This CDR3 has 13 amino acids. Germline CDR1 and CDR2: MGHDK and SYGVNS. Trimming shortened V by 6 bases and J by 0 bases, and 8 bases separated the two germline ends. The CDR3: CASSQRVNTEAFF. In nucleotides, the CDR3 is TGTGCCAGCAGCCAGAGAGTGAACACTGAAGCTTTCTTT.

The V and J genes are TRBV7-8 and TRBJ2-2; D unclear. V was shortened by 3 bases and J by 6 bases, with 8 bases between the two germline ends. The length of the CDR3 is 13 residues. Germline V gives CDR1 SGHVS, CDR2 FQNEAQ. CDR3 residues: CASSFEYAGELFF. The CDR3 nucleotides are TGTGCCAGCAGCTTCGAGTACGCCGGGGAGCTGTTTTTT.

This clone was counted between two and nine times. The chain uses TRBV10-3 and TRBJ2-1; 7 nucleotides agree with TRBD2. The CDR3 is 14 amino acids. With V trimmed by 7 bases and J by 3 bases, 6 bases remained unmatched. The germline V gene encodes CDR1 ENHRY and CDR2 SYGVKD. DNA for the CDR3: TGTGCCATCATCCGGGACTACAACTACAATGAGCAGTTCTTC. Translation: CAIIRDYNYNEQFF.

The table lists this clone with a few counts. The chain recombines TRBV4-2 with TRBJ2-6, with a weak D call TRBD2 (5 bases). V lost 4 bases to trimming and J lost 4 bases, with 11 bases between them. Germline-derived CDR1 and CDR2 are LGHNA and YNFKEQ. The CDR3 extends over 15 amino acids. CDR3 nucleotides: TGTGCCAGCAGCCCTATTGGGAGCGGGGCCAACGTCCTGACTTTC. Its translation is CASSPIGSGANVLTF.

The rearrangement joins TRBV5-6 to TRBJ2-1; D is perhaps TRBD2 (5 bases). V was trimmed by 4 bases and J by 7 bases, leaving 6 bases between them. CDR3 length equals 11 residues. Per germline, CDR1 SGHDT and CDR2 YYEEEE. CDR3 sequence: CASSEGNEQFF. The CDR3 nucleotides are TGTGCCAGCAGCGAGGGAAATGAGCAGTTCTTC.

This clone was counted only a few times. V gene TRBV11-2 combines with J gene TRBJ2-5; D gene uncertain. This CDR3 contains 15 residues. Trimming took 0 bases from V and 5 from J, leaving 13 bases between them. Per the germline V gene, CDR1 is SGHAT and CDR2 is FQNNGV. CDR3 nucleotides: TGTGCCAGCAGCTTAGACAGTGCAGGACGCGAGACCCAGTACTTC. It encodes CASSLDSAGRETQYF.

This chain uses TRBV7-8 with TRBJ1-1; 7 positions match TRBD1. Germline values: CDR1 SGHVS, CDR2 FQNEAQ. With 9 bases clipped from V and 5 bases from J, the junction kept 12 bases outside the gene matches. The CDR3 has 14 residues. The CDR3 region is CASGTGARVTEAFF. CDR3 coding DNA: TGTGCCAGTGGCACAGGGGCTAGAGTTACTGAAGCTTTCTTT. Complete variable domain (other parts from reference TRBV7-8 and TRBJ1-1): GAGVSQSPRYKVAKRGQDVALRCDPISGHVSLFWYQQALGQGPEFLTYFQNEAQLDKSGLPSDRFFAERPEGSVSTLKIQRTQQEDSAVYLCASGTGARVTEAFFGQGTRLTVV.

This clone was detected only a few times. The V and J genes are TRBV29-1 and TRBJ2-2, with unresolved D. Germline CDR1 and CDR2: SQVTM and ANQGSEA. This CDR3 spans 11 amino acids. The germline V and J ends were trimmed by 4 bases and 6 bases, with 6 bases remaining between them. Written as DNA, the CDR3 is TGCAGCGTTGGCGATTCCGGGGAGCTGTTTTTT. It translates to CSVGDSGELFF.

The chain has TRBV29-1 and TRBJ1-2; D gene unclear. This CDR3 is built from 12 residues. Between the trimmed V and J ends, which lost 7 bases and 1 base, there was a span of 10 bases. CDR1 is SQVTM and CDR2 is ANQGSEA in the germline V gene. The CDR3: CSAGGINYGYTF. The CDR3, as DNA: TGCAGCGCCGGAGGGATTAACTATGGCTACACCTTC.

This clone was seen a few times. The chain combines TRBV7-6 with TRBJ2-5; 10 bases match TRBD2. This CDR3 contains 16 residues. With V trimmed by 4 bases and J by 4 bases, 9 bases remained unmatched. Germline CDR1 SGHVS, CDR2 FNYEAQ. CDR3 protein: CASSSPAGGRLETQYF. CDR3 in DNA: TGTGCCAGCAGCTCCCCAGCGGGGGGGCGTTTAGAGACCCAGTACTTC.

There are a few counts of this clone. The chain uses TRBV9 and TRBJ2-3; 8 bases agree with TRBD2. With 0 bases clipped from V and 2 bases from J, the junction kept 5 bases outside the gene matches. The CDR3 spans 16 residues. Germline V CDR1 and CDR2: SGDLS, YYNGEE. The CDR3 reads CASSVGGSGDTDTQYF. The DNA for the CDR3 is TGTGCCAGCAGCGTAGGGGGTAGCGGGGACACAGATACGCAGTATTTT.

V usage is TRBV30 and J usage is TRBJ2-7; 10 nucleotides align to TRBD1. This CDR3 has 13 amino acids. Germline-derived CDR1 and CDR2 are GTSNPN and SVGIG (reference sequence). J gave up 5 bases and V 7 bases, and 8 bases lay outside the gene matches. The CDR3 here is CAFHGTGVHEQYF. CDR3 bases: TGTGCCTTCCACGGGACAGGGGTCCACGAGCAGTACTTC.

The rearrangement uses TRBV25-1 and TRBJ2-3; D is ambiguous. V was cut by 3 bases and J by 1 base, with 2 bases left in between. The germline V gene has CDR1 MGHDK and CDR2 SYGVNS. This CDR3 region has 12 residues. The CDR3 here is CASSDRTDTQYF. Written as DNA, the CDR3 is TGTGCCAGCAGTGACCGCACAGATACGCAGTATTTT.

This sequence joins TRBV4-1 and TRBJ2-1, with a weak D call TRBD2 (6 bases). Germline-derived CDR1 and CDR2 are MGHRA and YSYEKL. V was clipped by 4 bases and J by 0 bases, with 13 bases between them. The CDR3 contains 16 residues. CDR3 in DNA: TGCGCCAGCAGCCCCGCCGGGGGACCCTCCTACAATGAGCAGTTCTTC. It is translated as CASSPAGGPSYNEQFF.

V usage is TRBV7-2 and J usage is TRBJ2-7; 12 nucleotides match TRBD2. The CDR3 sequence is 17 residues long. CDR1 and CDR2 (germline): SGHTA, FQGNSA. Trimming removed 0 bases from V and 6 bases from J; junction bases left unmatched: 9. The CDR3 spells CASSLASSGGAGSEQYF. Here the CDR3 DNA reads TGTGCCAGCAGCTTAGCCTCTAGCGGGGGGGCCGGGAGCGAGCAGTACTTC.

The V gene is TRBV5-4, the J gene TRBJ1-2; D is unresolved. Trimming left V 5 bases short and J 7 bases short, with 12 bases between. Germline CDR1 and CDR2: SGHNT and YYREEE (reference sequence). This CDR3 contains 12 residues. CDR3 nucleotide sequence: TGTGCCAGCAGATCTCGGGGTGCTGGCTACACCTTC. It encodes CASRSRGAGYTF.